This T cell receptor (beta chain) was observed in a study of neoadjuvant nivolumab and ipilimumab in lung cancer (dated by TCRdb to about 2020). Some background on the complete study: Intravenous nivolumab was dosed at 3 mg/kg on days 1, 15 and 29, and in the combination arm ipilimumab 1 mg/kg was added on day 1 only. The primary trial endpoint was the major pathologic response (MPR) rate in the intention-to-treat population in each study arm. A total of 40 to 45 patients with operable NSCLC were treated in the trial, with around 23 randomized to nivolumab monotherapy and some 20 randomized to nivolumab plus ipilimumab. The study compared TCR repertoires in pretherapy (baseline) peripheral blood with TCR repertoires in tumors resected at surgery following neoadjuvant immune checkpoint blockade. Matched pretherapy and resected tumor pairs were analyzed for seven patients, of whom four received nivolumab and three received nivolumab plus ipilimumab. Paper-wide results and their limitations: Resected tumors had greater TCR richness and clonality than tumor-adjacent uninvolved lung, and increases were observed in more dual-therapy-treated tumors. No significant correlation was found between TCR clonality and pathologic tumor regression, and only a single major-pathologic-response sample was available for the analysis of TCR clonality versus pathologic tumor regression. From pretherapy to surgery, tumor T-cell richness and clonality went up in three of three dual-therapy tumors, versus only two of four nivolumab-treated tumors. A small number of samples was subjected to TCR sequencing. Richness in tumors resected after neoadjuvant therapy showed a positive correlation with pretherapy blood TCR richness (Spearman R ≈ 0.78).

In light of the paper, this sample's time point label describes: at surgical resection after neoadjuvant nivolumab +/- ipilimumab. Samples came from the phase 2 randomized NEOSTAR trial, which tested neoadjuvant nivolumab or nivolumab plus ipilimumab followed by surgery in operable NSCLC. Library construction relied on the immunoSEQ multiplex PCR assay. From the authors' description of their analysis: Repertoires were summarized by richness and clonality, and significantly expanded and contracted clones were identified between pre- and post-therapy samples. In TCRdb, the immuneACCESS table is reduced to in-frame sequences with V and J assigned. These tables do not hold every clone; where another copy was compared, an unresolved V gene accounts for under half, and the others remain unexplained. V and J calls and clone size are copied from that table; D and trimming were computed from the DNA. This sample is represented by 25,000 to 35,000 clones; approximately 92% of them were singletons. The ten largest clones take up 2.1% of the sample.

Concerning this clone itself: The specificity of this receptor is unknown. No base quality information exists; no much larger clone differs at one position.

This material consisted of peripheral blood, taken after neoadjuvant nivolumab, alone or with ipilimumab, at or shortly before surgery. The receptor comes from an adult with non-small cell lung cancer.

The CDR3 protein is CASSLGDRTYEQYF. Here is the DNA: TGTGCCAGCTCACTAGGGGACAGGACCTACGAGCAGTACTTC. The sequence links TRBV18 to TRBJ2-7, and TRBD1 matches 8 of the central bases. Inclusive of the bounding cysteine and phenylalanine, the CDR3 is 14 residues long. Just the 42-base CDR3 DNA is kept, in frame starting at base 1. The junction shows trimming of 4 bases on V and 2 bases on J, and the gene matches do not reach 4 bases of it. CDR1 and CDR2, looked up from the germline V gene, are KGHSH and LQKENI.